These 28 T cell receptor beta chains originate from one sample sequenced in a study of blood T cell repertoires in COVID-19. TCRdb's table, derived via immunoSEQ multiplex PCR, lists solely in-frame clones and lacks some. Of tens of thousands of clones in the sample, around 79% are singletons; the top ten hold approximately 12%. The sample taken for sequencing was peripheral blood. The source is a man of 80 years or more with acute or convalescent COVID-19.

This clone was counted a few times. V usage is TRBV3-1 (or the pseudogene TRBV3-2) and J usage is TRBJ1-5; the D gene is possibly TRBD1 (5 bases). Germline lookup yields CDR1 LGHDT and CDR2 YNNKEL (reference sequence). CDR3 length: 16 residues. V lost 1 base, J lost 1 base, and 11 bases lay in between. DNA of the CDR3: TGTGCCAGCAGCCAAGGAACGGGGGGAAGCAATCAGCCCCAGCATTTT. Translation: CASSQGTGGSNQPQHF.

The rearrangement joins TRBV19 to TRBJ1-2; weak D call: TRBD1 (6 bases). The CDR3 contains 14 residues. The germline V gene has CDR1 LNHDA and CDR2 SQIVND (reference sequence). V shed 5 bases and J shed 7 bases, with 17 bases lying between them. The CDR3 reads CASSPRDIRAGYTF. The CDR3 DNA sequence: TGTGCCAGTAGTCCTCGGGACATAAGGGCTGGCTACACCTTC.

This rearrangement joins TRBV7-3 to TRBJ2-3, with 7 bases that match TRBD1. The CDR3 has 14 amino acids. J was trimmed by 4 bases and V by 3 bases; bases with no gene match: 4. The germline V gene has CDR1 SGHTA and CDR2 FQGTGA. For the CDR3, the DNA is TGTGCCAGCAGCTTTGAGGGGGCCTCAGATACGCAGTATTTT. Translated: CASSFEGASDTQYF.

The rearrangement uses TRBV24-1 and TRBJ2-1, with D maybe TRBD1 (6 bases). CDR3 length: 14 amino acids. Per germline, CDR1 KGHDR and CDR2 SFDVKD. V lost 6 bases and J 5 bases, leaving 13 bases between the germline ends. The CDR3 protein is CATSSGQTDNEQFF. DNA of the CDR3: TGTGCCACCAGTTCCGGACAGACAGACAATGAGCAGTTCTTC.

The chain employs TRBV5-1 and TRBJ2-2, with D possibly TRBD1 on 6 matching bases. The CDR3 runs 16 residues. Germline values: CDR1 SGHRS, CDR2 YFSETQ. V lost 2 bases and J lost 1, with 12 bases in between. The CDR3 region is CASSLQPTGNTGELFF. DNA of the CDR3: TGCGCCAGCAGCTTACAACCGACAGGGAACACCGGGGAGCTGTTTTTT. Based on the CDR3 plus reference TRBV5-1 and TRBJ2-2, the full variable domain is KAGVTQTPRYLIKTRGQQVTLSCSPISGHRSVSWYQQTPGQGLQFLFEYFSETQRNKGNFPGRFSGRQFSNSRSEMNVSTLELGDSALYLCASSLQPTGNTGELFFGEGSRLTVL.

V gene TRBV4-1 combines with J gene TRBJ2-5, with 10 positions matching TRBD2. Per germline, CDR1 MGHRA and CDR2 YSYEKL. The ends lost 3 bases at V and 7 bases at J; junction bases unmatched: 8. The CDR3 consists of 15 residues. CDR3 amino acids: CASSQQLAGIGTQYF. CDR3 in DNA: TGCGCCAGCAGCCAGCAACTAGCGGGGATCGGGACCCAGTACTTC.

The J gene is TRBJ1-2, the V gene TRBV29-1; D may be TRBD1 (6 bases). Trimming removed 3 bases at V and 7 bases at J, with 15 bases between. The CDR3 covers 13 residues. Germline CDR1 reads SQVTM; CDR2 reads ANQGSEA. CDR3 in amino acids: CSVDGTSIGGYTF. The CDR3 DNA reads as TGCAGCGTTGACGGGACATCTATTGGTGGCTACACCTTC.

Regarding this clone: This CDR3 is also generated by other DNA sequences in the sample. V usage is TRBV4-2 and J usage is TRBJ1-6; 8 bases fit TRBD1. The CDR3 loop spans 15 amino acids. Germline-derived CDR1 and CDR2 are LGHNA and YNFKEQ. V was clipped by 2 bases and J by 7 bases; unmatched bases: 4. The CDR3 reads CASSQRTGGNSPLHF. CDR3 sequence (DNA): TGTGCCAGCAGCCAACGAACAGGGGGGAATTCACCCCTCCACTTT.

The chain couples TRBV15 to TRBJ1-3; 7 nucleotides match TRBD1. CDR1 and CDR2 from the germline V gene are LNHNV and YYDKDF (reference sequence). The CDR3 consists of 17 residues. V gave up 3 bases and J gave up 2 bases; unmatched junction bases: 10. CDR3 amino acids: CATSSGPQGGAGNTIYF. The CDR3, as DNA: TGTGCCACCAGCAGCGGACCCCAGGGGGGCGCTGGAAACACCATATATTTT.

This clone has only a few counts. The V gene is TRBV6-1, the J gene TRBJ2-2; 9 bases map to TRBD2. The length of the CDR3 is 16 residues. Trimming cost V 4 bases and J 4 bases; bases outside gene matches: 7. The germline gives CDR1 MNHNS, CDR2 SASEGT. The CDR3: CASSGAGGPGTGELFF. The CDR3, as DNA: TGTGCCAGCAGTGGCGCGGGGGGGCCCGGCACCGGGGAGCTGTTTTTT.

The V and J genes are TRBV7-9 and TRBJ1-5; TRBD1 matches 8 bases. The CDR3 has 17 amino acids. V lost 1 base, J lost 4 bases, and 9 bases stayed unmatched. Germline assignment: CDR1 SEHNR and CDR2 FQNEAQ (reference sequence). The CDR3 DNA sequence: TGTGCCAGCAGCTTAGTAGGGGGGACAGGAATAAATCAGCCCCAGCATTTT. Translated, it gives CASSLVGGTGINQPQHF.

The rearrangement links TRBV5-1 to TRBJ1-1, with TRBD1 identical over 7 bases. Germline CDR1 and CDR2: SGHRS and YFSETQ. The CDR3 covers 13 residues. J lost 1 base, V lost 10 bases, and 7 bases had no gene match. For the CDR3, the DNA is TGCGCCGCGGGCCGGGACAGGAACACTGAAGCTTTCTTT. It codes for CAAGRDRNTEAFF.

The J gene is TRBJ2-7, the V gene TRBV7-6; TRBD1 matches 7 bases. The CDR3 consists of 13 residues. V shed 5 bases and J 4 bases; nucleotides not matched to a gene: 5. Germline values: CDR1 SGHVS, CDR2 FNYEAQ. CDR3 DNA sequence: TGTGCCAGCAGCGAGGACAGGAATTACGAGCAGTACTTC. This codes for CASSEDRNYEQYF.

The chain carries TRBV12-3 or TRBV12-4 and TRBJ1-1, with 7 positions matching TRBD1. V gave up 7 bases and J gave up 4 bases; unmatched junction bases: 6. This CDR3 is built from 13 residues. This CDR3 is CASMKTGFTEAFF. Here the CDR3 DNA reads TGTGCCAGCATGAAGACAGGGTTCACTGAAGCTTTCTTT.

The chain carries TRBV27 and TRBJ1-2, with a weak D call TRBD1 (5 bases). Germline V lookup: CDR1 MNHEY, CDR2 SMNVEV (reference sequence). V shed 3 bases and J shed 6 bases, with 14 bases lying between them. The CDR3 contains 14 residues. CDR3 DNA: TGTGCCAGCAGTTTCTCAGGGAGGGCCGATGGCTACACCTTC. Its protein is CASSFSGRADGYTF.

As DNA, the CDR3 is TGTGCCAGCTCATCCCAGAGGGAGCAGTACTTC. Amino acids: CASSSQREQYF. The rearrangement joins TRBV18 to TRBJ2-7; D ambiguous. Trimming removed 5 bases from V and 7 bases from J, with 9 bases in between. Looked up from germline, CDR1 is KGHSH and CDR2 is LQKENI. The CDR3 loop spans 11 amino acids.

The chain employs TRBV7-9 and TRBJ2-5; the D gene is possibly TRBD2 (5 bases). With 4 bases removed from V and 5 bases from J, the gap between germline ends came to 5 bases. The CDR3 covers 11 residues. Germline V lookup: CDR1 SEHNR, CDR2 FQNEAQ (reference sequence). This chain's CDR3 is CASSSGETQYF. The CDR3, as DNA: TGTGCCAGCAGCTCGGGGGAGACCCAGTACTTC.

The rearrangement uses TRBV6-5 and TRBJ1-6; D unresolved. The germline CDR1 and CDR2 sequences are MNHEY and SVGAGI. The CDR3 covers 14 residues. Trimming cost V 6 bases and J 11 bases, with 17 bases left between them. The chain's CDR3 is CASRSPGVAAPLHF. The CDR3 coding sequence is TGTGCCAGCAGGAGCCCCGGGGTTGCAGCACCCCTCCACTTT.

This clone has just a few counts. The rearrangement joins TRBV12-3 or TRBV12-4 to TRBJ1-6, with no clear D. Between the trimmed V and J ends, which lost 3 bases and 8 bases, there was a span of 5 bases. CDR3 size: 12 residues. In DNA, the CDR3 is TGTGCCAGCAGTTTTATCTATTCACCCCTCCACTTT. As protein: CASSFIYSPLHF.

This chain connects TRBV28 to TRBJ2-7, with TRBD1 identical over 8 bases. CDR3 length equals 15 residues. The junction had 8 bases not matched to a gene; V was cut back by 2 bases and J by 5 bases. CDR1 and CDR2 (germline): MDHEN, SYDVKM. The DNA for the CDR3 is TGTGCCAGCAGTTTAGGAGGACAGGGCAAAGACGAGCAGTACTTC. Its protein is CASSLGGQGKDEQYF. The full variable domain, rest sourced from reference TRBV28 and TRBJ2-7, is DVKVTQSSRYLVKRTGEKVFLECVQDMDHENMFWYRQDPGLGLRLIYFSYDVKMKEKGDIPEGYSVSREKKERFSLILESASTNQTSMYLCASSLGGQGKDEQYFGPGTRLTVT.

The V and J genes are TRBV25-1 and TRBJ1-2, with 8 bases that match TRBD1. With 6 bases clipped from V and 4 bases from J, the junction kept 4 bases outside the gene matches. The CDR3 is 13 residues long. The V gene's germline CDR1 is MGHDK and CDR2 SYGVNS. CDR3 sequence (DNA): TGTGCCAGCAGGGGGGACAGGCGCTATGGCTACACCTTC. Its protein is CASRGDRRYGYTF.

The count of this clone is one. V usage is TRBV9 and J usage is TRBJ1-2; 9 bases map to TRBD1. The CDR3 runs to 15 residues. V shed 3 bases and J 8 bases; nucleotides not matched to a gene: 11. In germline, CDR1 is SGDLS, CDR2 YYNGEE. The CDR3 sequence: CASSDLLQGASGYTF. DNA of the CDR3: TGTGCCAGCAGCGATCTTCTACAGGGGGCTAGCGGCTACACCTTC.

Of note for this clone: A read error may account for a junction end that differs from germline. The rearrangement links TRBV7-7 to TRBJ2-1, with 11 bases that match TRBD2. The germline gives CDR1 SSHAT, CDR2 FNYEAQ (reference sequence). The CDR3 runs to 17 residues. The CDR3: CASSLGVSGGARDEQFF. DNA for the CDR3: TGTGCTAGCAGCTTAGGGGTTAGCGGGGGGGCTAGGGATGAGCAGTTCTTC.

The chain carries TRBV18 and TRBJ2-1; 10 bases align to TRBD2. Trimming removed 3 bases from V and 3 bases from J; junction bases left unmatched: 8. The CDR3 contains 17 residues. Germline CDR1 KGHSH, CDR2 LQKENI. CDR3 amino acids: CASSPPWERGGYNEQFF. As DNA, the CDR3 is TGTGCCAGCTCACCTCCGTGGGAGCGGGGGGGCTACAATGAGCAGTTCTTC.

CDR3 residues: CASRPGLSNQPQHF. CDR3 coding DNA: TGTGCCAGCAGGCCAGGGCTTAGCAATCAGCCCCAGCATTTT. This chain connects TRBV2 to TRBJ1-5; D possibly corresponds to TRBD1 (5 bases). V shed 6 bases and J shed 0 bases, with 9 bases lying between them. The length of the CDR3 is 14 residues. Germline assignment: CDR1 SNHLY and CDR2 FYNNEI. Full variable domain (missing parts from reference TRBV2 and TRBJ1-5): EPEVTQTPSHQVTQMGQEVILRCVPISNHLYFYWYRQILGQKVEFLVSFYNNEISEKSEIFDDQFSVERPDGSNFTLKIRSTKLEDSAMYFCASRPGLSNQPQHFGDGTRLSIL.

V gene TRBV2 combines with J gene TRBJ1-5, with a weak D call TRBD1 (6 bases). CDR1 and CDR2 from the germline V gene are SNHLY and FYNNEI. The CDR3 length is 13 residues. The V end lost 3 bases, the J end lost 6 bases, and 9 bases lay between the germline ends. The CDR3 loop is CASSDTGIQPQHF. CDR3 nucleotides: TGTGCCAGCAGTGACACAGGGATTCAGCCCCAGCATTTT.

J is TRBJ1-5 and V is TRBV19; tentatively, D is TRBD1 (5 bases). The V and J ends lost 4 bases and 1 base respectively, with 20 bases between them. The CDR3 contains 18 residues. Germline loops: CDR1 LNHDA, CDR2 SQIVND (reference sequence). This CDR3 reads CASSTKPGGTMSNQPQHF. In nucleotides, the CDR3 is TGTGCCAGTAGTACGAAACCGGGGGGAACTATGAGCAATCAGCCCCAGCATTTT.

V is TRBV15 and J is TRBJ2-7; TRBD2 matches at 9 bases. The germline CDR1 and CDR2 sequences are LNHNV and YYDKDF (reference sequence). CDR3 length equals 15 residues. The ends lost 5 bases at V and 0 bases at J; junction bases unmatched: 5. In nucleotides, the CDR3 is TGTGCCACCAGCGCATTTAGCGGGAGCTCCTACGAGCAGTACTTC. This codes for CATSAFSGSSYEQYF.